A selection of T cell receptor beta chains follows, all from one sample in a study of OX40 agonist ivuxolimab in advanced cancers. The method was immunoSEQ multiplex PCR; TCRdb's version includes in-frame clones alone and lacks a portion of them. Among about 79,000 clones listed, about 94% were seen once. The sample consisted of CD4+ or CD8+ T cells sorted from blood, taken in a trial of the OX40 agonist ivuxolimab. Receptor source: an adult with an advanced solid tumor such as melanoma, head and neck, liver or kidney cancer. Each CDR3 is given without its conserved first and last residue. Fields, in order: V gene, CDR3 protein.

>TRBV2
ASSQQGNEQY
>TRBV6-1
ASSEGRAGFSEAF
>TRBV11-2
ASSLAEELPQH
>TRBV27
ASSLAGESYEQY
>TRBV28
ASRGQGEYEQY
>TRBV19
ASSMSGGAHEQY
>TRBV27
ASSPSSYEQY
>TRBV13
ASSPHPPGTSLRETQY
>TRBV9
ASSPQDTDTQY
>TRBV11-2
ASSVPTGKGETQY
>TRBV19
ASSIRPVGFGEQY
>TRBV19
ASTDGEGGPDEKLF
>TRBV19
ASIRGQWGH
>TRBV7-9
ASSLGSYEQY
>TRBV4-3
ASSQESGLADYNEQF
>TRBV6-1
ASSADSYGYT
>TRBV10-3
AISDYGSRGHEQF
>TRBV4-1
ASSQVVLGQGVQQY
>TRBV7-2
ASSPYPQQGGFQETQY
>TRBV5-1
ASTQEGSSYNEQF
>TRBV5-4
ASSPGGSEKLF
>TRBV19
ASSYTSGGAEQF
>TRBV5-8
ASSPREAYEQY
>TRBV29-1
SVEVGVRETQY
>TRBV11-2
ASSLEAGGGYEQY
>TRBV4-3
ASSQTQGSGNTIY
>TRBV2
ASSEEGAGSYSGNTIY
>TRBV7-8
ASSLSSITSYAQF
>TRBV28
ASSFTRAGGDEQF
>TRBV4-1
ASSSSDSYEQY
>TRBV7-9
ASSFGSTEAF
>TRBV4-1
ASSQESFSSSYEQY
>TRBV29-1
SAVQGAVWAF
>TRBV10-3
ATRQGAATEAF
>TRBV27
ASSFSGSEYEQY
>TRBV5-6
ASSLGQGADGYT
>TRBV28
AISGPDEKLF
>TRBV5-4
ASSLLEVSYGYT
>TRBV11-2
ASSSHGGVTDTQY
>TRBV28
AASGRWETEAF
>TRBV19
ASSIASGGRGNQPQH
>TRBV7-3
ASSPSTGELF
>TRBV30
AWSEYSAGNTIY
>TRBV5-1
ASSYPVQQQSNEQF
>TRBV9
ASSVVDGNNEQF
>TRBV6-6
ASRTGTGVEQY
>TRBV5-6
ASSLTSHNEQF
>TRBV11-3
ASSSQENTEAF
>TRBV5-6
ASSPLGVYPGAEAF
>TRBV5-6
ASSSRISNEKLF
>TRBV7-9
ASSFGTEMYEQY
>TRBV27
ASSSGTGVGQPQH
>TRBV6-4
ASTVHAGDGTGELF